Presented here are 29 T cell receptor beta chains from one specimen sequenced in a study of yellow fever vaccine responses in identical twins. TCRdb used MiXCR to reprocess the RT-PCR reads, holding one entry per CDR3 protein. The data show about 5,600 distinct CDR3 sequences, about three quarters seen once. The input for sequencing was T cells from blood (PBMCs), unsorted or a sorted subset (not recorded which), taken before or after yellow fever vaccination (not recorded which). These receptors all come from a woman aged 18 to 35 who received the yellow fever vaccine.

The rearrangement links TRBV11-2 to TRBJ2-2, with D possibly being TRBD1 or TRBD2 (5 bases each). V lost 1 base to trimming and J lost 7 bases, with 10 bases between them. The CDR3 is 14 residues long. The germline CDR1 and CDR2 sequences are SGHAT and FQNNGV. CDR3 amino acids: CASSLVGVVGELFF. The CDR3 region has the DNA TGTGCCAGCAGCTTAGTGGGGGTCGTCGGGGAGCTGTTTTTT.

The chain uses TRBV2 and TRBJ2-2, with 10 nucleotides matching TRBD1. Trimming at V came to 0 bases and at J to 4 bases, leaving 5 bases not matched to a gene. The V gene's germline CDR1 is SNHLY and CDR2 FYNNEI. This CDR3 spans 17 amino acids. The CDR3 DNA follows: TGTGCCAGCAGTGAAGCGGGGACAGGGGTCATCACCGGGGAGCTGTTTTTT. It codes for CASSEAGTGVITGELFF. The whole variable domain, filled in from reference TRBV2 and TRBJ2-2, reads EPEVTQTPSHQVTQMGQEVILRCVPISNHLYFYWYRQILGQKVEFLVSFYNNEISEKSEIFDDQFSVERPDGSNFTLKIRSTKLEDSAMYFCASSEAGTGVITGELFFGEGSRLTVL.

The gene calls are TRBV12-3 or TRBV12-4 and TRBJ1-1; TRBD1 aligns across 8 bases. CDR3 length: 14 amino acids. V dropped 2 bases and J dropped 1; count of bases not matched to a gene: 0. The DNA for the CDR3 is TGTGCCAGCAGTTTACAGGGGGCGAACACTGAAGCTTTCTTT. Translating gives CASSLQGANTEAFF.

The chain employs TRBV5-1 and TRBJ1-2; D gene unclear. The V and J ends lost 5 bases and 4 bases respectively, with 15 bases between them. The CDR3 spans 14 residues. Germline CDR1 is SGHRS and CDR2 is YFSETQ. The CDR3 sequence: CASSSGVGSYGYTF. The CDR3, as DNA: TGCGCCAGCAGTTCCGGAGTGGGGAGCTATGGCTACACCTTC.

The chain carries TRBV2 and TRBJ1-5; D is perhaps TRBD1 (5 bases). The CDR3 has 16 residues. The ends were cut back, 3 bases at V and 2 bases at J, with 14 bases in the middle. Germline assignment: CDR1 SNHLY and CDR2 FYNNEI. CDR3 DNA sequence: TGTGCCAGCAGTGATCCCGGTTGGGGGGGCAATCAGCCCCAGCATTTT. Encoded protein: CASSDPGWGGNQPQHF. The complete variable domain, with remaining parts taken from reference TRBV2 and TRBJ1-5, reads EPEVTQTPSHQVTQMGQEVILRCVPISNHLYFYWYRQILGQKVEFLVSFYNNEISEKSEIFDDQFSVERPDGSNFTLKIRSTKLEDSAMYFCASSDPGWGGNQPQHFGDGTRLSIL.

This chain joins TRBV12-3 or TRBV12-4 and TRBJ1-5, with D unclear. V was pared by 2 bases and J by 2 bases, with 10 bases between. The CDR3 has 15 amino acids. The CDR3: CASSLMGAGNQPQHF. The CDR3 nucleotides are TGTGCCAGCAGTTTAATGGGTGCAGGCAATCAGCCCCAGCATTTT.

The chain couples TRBV7-6 to TRBJ2-7; no firm D call. Deletions cut 1 base from V and 5 bases from J, with 9 bases between. This CDR3 spans 13 amino acids. From germline, CDR1 is SGHVS and CDR2 FNYEAQ. Written as DNA, the CDR3 is TGTGCCAGCAGCTTAGGGCTCGCGGACGAGCAGTACTTC. Translating gives CASSLGLADEQYF.

This clonotype was counted between two and nine times. This chain connects TRBV6-5 to TRBJ2-1; D possibly corresponds to TRBD1 (6 bases). V dropped 6 bases and J dropped 3 bases, with 12 bases sitting between them. The germline CDR1 and CDR2 sequences are MNHEY and SVGAGI. The CDR3 is made up of 14 amino acids. The CDR3 nucleotides read TGTGCCAGCAGACCTGCGGACAGCTACAATGAGCAGTTCTTC. Translated, it gives CASRPADSYNEQFF.

The chain combines TRBV11-2 with TRBJ2-7; D is unresolved. The CDR3 has 13 amino acids. From germline, CDR1 is SGHAT and CDR2 FQNNGV. Trimming left V 5 bases short and J 3 bases short, with 11 bases between. The CDR3 reads CASSTLDGYEQYV. CDR3 nucleotide sequence: TGTGCCAGCAGCACCTTGGACGGCTACGAGCAGTACGTC.

V gene TRBV4-3 combines with J gene TRBJ2-7; D possibly uses TRBD1 or TRBD2 (5 bases each). The germline gives CDR1 LGHNA, CDR2 YSLEER. V was cut by 4 bases and J by 7 bases, with 26 bases left in between. The length of the CDR3 is 17 residues. The CDR3 loop reads CASSLTPGTESTGEQYF. In DNA, the CDR3 is TGCGCCAGCAGCCTTACCCCCGGGACCGAGAGCACTGGGGAGCAGTACTTC.

This clonotype occurred once. DNA of the CDR3: TGCAGCGTTGAAGGGAGGTCGGAAGCTTTCTTT. Residues: CSVEGRSEAFF. The chain couples TRBV29-1 to TRBJ1-1; D remains unclear. The germline CDR1 and CDR2 sequences are SQVTM and ANQGSEA. Trimming left V 1 base short and J 8 bases short, with 8 bases between. The CDR3 has 11 residues. Full variable domain (rest looked up from reference TRBV29-1 and TRBJ1-1): SAVISQKPSRDICQRGTSLTIQCQVDSQVTMMFWYRQQPGQSLTLIATANQGSEATYESGFVIDKFPISRPNLTFSTLTVSNMSPEDSSIYLCSVEGRSEAFFGQGTRLTVV.

The gene calls are TRBV2 and TRBJ1-4; no clear D. Trimming took 2 bases from V and 0 from J, leaving 16 bases between them. Germline V gene data show CDR1 as SNHLY and CDR2 as FYNNEI. The CDR3 runs 18 residues. The CDR3 spells CASSEMAAWDATNEKLFF. Here the CDR3 DNA reads TGTGCCAGCAGTGAAATGGCAGCCTGGGATGCAACTAATGAAAAACTGTTTTTT.

The chain combines TRBV3-1 with TRBJ1-2; 8 bases are a match to TRBD1. The CDR3 length is 13 residues. Germline V lookup: CDR1 LGHDT, CDR2 YNNKEL (reference sequence). With V trimmed by 4 bases and J by 8 bases, 6 bases remained unmatched. This CDR3 is CASSPDRVRGYTF. CDR3 coding DNA: TGTGCCAGCAGCCCGGACAGGGTTCGCGGCTACACCTTC.

The chain uses TRBV9 and TRBJ2-1; 8 nucleotides match TRBD2. Looked up from germline, CDR1 is SGDLS and CDR2 is YYNGEE. With V trimmed by 0 bases and J by 7 bases, 3 bases remained unmatched. The CDR3 contains 14 residues. The DNA for the CDR3 is TGTGCCAGCAGCGTAGGGGCTAGCGGGAATGAGCAGTTCTTC. This encodes CASSVGASGNEQFF.

This chain uses TRBV4-1 with TRBJ2-5; 8 bases align to TRBD2. The CDR3 length is 15 residues. The trim removed 1 base at V and 2 bases at J, leaving 3 bases unmatched. Germline CDR1 reads MGHRA; CDR2 reads YSYEKL. The CDR3 region is CASSQVGGGQETQYF. As DNA, the CDR3 is TGCGCCAGCAGCCAAGTCGGCGGGGGGCAAGAGACCCAGTACTTC.

This clonotype has a handful of counts. DNA for the CDR3: TGCAGCGTTTACAACACAGATACGCAGTATTTT. Translation: CSVYNTDTQYF. The chain combines TRBV29-1 with TRBJ2-3, with D unresolved. The germline CDR1 and CDR2 sequences are SQVTM and ANQGSEA. This CDR3 has 11 residues. Trimming shortened V by 5 bases and J by 2 bases, and 5 bases separated the two germline ends.

This chain connects TRBV13 to TRBJ2-6, with D perhaps TRBD1 or TRBD2 (5 bases each). CDR1 is PRHDT and CDR2 is FYEKMQ in the germline V gene (reference sequence). The germline V and J ends were trimmed by 6 bases and 0 bases, with 15 bases remaining between them. There are 17 residues in the CDR3. DNA for the CDR3: TGTGCCAGCAGGCCGGGGCAGGGCAACTCTGGGGCCAACGTCCTGACTTTC. Residues: CASRPGQGNSGANVLTF.

The gene calls are TRBV2 and TRBJ1-2; TRBD1 might be the D (6 bases). Trimming stripped 0 bases from V and 4 bases from J, with 12 bases between. CDR1 and CDR2 (germline): SNHLY, FYNNEI. The CDR3 runs 15 residues. The CDR3 sequence is CASSEAPGAVYGYTF. The CDR3 nucleotides are TGTGCCAGCAGTGAAGCTCCAGGGGCTGTCTATGGCTACACCTTC.

The sample holds one count of this clonotype. This rearrangement joins TRBV11-3 to TRBJ2-1; TRBD2 matches at 10 bases. CDR3 length equals 13 residues. V was pared by 6 bases and J by 8 bases, with 4 bases of the junction left unmatched. The germline V gene encodes CDR1 SGHNT and CDR2 YENEEA. CDR3 nucleotide sequence: TGTGCCAGCAGGCAGCTAGCGGGAGATGAGCAGTTCTTC. Its translation is CASRQLAGDEQFF.

This chain uses TRBV28 with TRBJ1-1, with 9 bases that match TRBD1. This CDR3 has 16 residues. Trimming at V came to 2 bases and at J to 5 bases, leaving 9 bases not matched to a gene. Germline V gene sequence: CDR1 MDHEN, CDR2 SYDVKM. DNA for the CDR3: TGTGCCAGCAGTTTAGCCCGACAGGGGGGAGTAACTGAAGCTTTCTTT. Amino acids: CASSLARQGGVTEAFF.

V and J are TRBV9 and TRBJ2-2, with 11 bases matching TRBD2. The CDR3 is 15 residues long. The V gene's germline CDR1 is SGDLS and CDR2 YYNGEE. J lost 5 bases, V lost 3 bases, and 3 bases had no gene match. CDR3 region: CASSGTSGRTGELFF. Here the CDR3 DNA reads TGTGCCAGCAGCGGAACTAGCGGGAGAACCGGGGAGCTGTTTTTT.

The count of this clonotype is one. The rearrangement uses TRBV3-1 and TRBJ2-5; 8 bases are shared with TRBD2. The CDR3 extends over 14 amino acids. Trimming at V came to 6 bases and at J to 1 base, leaving 4 bases not matched to a gene. CDR1 is LGHDT, CDR2 YNNKEL, per germline (reference sequence). CDR3 loop: CASSPTSGQETQYF. DNA for the CDR3: TGTGCCAGCAGTCCCACTAGCGGCCAAGAGACCCAGTACTTC.

V usage is TRBV20-1 and J usage is TRBJ1-2, with a possible D match to TRBD1 (5 bases). V was cut by 6 bases and J by 3 bases, with 23 bases left in between. CDR3 size: 16 residues. The germline V gene encodes CDR1 DFQATT and CDR2 SNEGSKA (reference sequence). The CDR3 loop reads CSAEAGWGMGDYGYTF. The CDR3 DNA reads TGCAGTGCCGAGGCAGGATGGGGGATGGGTGACTATGGCTACACCTTC.

This chain connects TRBV6-1 to TRBJ2-4; TRBD2 matches 9 bases. Germline lookup yields CDR1 MNHNS and CDR2 SASEGT. This CDR3 has 16 residues. The V and J ends lost 5 bases and 0 bases, in that order; junction bases with no gene match: 5. The CDR3 is CASSSGGTLAKNIQYF. CDR3 nucleotide sequence: TGTGCCAGCAGTAGCGGGGGGACCCTAGCCAAAAACATTCAGTACTTC.

The J gene is TRBJ1-2, the V gene TRBV6-2 or TRBV6-3; D unclear. Germline lookup yields CDR1 MNHEY and CDR2 SVGEGT. V gave up 2 bases and J gave up 1 base, with 8 bases separating them. The CDR3 has 14 amino acids. CDR3 loop: CASSYAQVNYGYTF. For the CDR3, the DNA is TGTGCCAGCAGTTACGCTCAGGTTAACTATGGCTACACCTTC.

The chain employs TRBV28 and TRBJ1-1, with a weak D call TRBD1 (5 bases). The CDR3 sequence is 13 residues long. V lost 4 bases and J 1 base, leaving 7 bases between the germline ends. Germline-derived CDR1 and CDR2 are MDHEN and SYDVKM. The CDR3 here is CASSSGTNTEAFF. The CDR3 DNA reads TGTGCCAGCAGTTCGGGGACGAACACTGAAGCTTTCTTT.

This sequence joins TRBV6-1 and TRBJ1-1; the match to TRBD1 covers 7 bases. The germline V gene has CDR1 MNHNS and CDR2 SASEGT. The CDR3 totals 14 residues. V shed 6 bases, J shed 4 bases, and the junction held 8 bases outside the gene matches. CDR3 amino acids: CASSNDRAVTEAFF. CDR3 nucleotides: TGTGCCAGCAGCAACGACAGGGCGGTCACTGAAGCTTTCTTT.

This chain connects TRBV6-1 to TRBJ1-2; TRBD1 agrees at 10 bases. The CDR3 contains 13 residues. J gave up 7 bases and V 8 bases, and 7 bases lay outside the gene matches. Germline CDR1 MNHNS, CDR2 SASEGT. In nucleotides, the CDR3 is TGTGCCAGCGCCCAGACAGGGGGCAGTGGCTACACCTTC. Amino acids: CASAQTGGSGYTF.

The chain uses TRBV4-2 and TRBJ2-7; no definite D call. The V gene lost 0 bases and the J gene lost 3 bases, with 9 bases spanning the gap. Germline V gene sequence: CDR1 LGHNA, CDR2 YNFKEQ. The CDR3 runs 14 residues. The CDR3 here is CASSQDVGLYEQYF. DNA of the CDR3: TGTGCCAGCAGCCAAGATGTGGGTCTCTACGAGCAGTACTTC.